This TCR delta chain was obtained from a study of Vδ1+ human thymocytes (dated by TCRdb to 2017 to 2018). For context, the study as a whole: mRNA-level TRG and TRD CDR3 repertoires of highly purified Vdelta1+ thymocytes from young children were characterised as a data resource. Earlier work had validated the multiplex-based CDR3 amplicon strategy against 5'RACE-based methods for generating CDR3 amplicons.

This clone showed up just a few times. The clone's antigen remains unknown. No base qualities exist here, and no much larger clone lies one base off it. On the study overall, not on this receptor specifically: Because no clustering by age or sex was seen, donors were not stratified by age or sex in the analyses. Despite high sort purity, about 20% of thymic TRD sequences were Vdelta2 (and few Vdelta3), unlike peripheral blood Vdelta1+ controls. Because unexpected Vdelta2 sequences could lead to misinterpretation of bulk repertoire data, the authors recommended using highly purified populations and single-cell validation. Many TRG clonotypes were found to be shared between donors (up to about 7x10^3), whereas TRD repertoires were found to be essentially private (max roughly 100 shared). Unlike the oligoclonal repertoires in peripheral blood, the thymic TRG and TRD repertoires appeared highly polyclonal, with Gaussian CDR3 length distributions.

RNA was extracted with the RNeasy mini kit and reverse transcribed using Superscript III. Multiplex PCR was used to generate CDR3 amplicons, with pooled V-gene forward primers and a constant-region reverse primer carrying Illumina adaptor overhangs. After gel purification, the amplicons were indexed with Nextera index primers during roughly 8 additional PCR cycles and then purified using AMPure XP beads. Libraries were sequenced on an Illumina MiSeq with paired-end 250 bp reads, dual indexing and about 20% PhiX spike-in. The paper's data handling went like this. Read quality was checked with FastQC, and TRG read pairs were merged using ea-utils fastq-join. Annotation of sequences was performed with IMGT/HighV-QUEST, only productive sequences with unambiguous V-gene assignment were retained, and clonotypes were defined by identical CDR3 sequence. For downstream analysis, the tools were VDJtools 1.1.1, tcR 2.2.3, Treemap and vegan Shannon diversity in R 3.4.4. TCRdb called clones anew from the public reads via CATT; matching DNA rows were later pooled. None of the V and J calls come from the authors' own analysis; TCRdb made them. The sample yields fewer than 90,000 delta-chain clones; 30% to 45% were counted once. About 0.26% of the sample is in the top ten clones.

The CDR1 and CDR2 encoded by the germline V gene are TSWWSYY and QGS. For this chain, trimming is 4 bases at the V end and 1 base at the J end, and the number of junction bases without a gene match is 23. Including the terminal cysteine and phenylalanine, the CDR3 comprises 21 residues. The DNA shown is the 63-base CDR3, in frame from base 1. Thymic samples were depleted of alphabeta T cells, then CD3+ TCRVdelta1+ TCRVdelta2- thymocytes were FACS-sorted. The purity of the sorted Vdelta1+ thymocytes fell between roughly 98% and 99.6%. Thymic specimens came from roughly eight paediatric patients undergoing corrective cardiac surgery, aged from roughly 5 days to 15 months. After the thymic tissue was dispersed, mononuclear cells were isolated using a Histopaque-1077 density gradient. The staining antibodies were anti-TCRVdelta1 clone TS8.2, anti-TCRVdelta2 clone B6, anti-CD3 clone HIT3a and anti-TCRalphabeta clone IP26.

The sample consisted of Vdelta1+ gamma-delta thymocytes from the thymus. The cell subset or site label, as the study defines it: FACS-sorted CD3+ TCRalphabeta- TCRVdelta1+ TCRVdelta2- thymocytes. The clonotype was recovered from a boy in the first two years of life who had congenital heart surgery. Rearrangement joined TRDV1 to TRDJ1, with 8 central nucleotides matching TRDD3. CDR3 protein: CALGAPGSYPVVLGATDKLIF. The bases are TGTGCTCTTGGGGCACCAGGATCCTACCCAGTTGTACTGGGGGCCACCGATAAACTCATCTTT.